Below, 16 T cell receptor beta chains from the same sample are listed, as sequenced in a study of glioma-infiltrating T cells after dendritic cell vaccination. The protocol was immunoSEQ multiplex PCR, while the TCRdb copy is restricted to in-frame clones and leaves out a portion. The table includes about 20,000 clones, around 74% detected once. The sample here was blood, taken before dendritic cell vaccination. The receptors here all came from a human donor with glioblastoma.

The CDR3 nucleotides read TGTGCCAGCGGGCCACAGGGGACGTCGACAGATACGCAGTATTTT. Translating gives CASGPQGTSTDTQYF. The rearrangement joins TRBV6-5 to TRBJ2-3; the match to TRBD1 covers 7 bases. This CDR3 comprises 15 residues. Germline-derived CDR1 and CDR2 are MNHEY and SVGAGI. V shed 8 bases, J shed 3 bases, and the junction held 11 bases outside the gene matches.

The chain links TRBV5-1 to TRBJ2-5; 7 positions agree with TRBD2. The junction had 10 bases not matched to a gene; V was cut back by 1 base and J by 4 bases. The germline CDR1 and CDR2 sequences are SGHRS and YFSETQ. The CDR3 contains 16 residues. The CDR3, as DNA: TGCGCCAGCAGCTTGTGGATTGGGGAGGGACGAGAGACCCAGTACTTC. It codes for CASSLWIGEGRETQYF.

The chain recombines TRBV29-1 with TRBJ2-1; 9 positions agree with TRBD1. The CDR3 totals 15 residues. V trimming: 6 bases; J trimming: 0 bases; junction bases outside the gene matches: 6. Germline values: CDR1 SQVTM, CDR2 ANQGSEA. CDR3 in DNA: TGCAGCGTGATACAGGGGGCAAGCTCCTACAATGAGCAGTTCTTC. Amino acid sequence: CSVIQGASSYNEQFF.

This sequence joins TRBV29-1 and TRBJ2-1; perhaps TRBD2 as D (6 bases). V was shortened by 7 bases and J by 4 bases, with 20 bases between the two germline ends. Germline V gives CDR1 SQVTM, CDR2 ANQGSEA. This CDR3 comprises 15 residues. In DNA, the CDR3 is TGCAGCGCCGAGACTAGTCTAAAAGCTTACAATGAGCAGTTCTTC. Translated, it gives CSAETSLKAYNEQFF.

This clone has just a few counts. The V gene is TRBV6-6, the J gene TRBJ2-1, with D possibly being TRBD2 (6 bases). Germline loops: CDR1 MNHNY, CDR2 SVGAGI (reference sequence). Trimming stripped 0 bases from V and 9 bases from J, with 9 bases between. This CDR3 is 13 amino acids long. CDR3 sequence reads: CASSYSSGVEQFF. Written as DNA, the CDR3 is TGTGCCAGCAGTTACTCGTCGGGGGTTGAGCAGTTCTTC.

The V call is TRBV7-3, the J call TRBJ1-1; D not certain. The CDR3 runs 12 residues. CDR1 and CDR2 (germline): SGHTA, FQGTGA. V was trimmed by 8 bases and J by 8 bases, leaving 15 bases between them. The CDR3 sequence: CASGRESGEAFF. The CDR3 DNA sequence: TGTGCCAGCGGGAGAGAGTCTGGGGAAGCTTTCTTT.

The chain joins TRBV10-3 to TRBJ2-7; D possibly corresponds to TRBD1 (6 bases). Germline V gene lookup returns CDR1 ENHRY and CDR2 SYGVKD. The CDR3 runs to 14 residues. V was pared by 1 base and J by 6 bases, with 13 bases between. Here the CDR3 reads CAISEFQGQSEQYF. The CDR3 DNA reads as TGTGCCATCAGTGAGTTCCAGGGGCAAAGCGAGCAGTACTTC.

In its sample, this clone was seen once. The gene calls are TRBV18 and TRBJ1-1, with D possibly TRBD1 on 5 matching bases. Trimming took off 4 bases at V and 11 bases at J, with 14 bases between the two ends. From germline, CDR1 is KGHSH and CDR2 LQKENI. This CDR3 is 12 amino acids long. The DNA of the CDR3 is TGTGCCAGCTCACTCCTTATGGGGGGGGCTTTCTTT. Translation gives CASSLLMGGAFF.

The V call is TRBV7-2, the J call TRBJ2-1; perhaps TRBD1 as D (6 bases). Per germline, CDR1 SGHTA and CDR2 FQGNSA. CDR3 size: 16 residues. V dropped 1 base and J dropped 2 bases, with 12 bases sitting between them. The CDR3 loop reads CASSLGSRGTYNEQFF. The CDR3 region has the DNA TGTGCCAGCAGCTTAGGGTCCAGGGGAACCTACAATGAGCAGTTCTTC.

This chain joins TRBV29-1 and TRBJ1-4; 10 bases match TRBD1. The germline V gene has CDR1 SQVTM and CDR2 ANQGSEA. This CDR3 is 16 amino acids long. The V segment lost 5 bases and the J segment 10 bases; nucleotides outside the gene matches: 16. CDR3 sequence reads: CSVLLPGTGDYRKLFF. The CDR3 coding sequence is TGCAGCGTTCTGCTACCCGGGACAGGGGACTATCGAAAACTGTTTTTT.

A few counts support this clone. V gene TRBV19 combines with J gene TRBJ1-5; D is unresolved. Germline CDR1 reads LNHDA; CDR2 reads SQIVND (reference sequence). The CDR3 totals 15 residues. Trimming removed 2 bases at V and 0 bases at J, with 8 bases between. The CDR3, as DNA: TGTGCCAGTAGTATACTAGTATATAGCAATCAGCCCCAGCATTTT. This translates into CASSILVYSNQPQHF.

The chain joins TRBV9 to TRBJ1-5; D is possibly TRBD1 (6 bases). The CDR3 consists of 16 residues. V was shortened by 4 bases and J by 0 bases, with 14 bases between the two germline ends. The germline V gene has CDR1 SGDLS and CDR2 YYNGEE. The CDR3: CASSIGGAHSNQPQHF. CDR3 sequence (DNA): TGTGCCAGCAGCATCGGGGGGGCCCATAGCAATCAGCCCCAGCATTTT.

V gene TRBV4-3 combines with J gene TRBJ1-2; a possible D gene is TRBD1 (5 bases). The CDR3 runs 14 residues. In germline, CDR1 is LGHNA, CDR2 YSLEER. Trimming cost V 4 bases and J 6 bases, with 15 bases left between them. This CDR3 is CASSPGGDSDGYTF. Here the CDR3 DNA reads TGCGCCAGCAGCCCTGGTGGCGACAGCGATGGCTACACCTTC.

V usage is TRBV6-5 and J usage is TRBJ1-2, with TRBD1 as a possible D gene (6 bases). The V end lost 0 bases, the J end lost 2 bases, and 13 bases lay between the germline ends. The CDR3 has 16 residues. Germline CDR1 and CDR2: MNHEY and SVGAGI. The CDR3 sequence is CASSYSSGGLNYGYTF. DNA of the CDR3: TGTGCCAGCAGTTACTCGTCGGGGGGGCTCAACTATGGCTACACCTTC.

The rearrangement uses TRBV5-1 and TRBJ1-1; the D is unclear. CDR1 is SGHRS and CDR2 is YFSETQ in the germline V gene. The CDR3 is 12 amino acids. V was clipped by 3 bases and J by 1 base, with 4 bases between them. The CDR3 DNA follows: TGCGCCAGCAGCTCCGGGAACACTGAAGCTTTCTTT. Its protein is CASSSGNTEAFF. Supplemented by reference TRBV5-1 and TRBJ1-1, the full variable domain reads KAGVTQTPRYLIKTRGQQVTLSCSPISGHRSVSWYQQTPGQGLQFLFEYFSETQRNKGNFPGRFSGRQFSNSRSEMNVSTLELGDSALYLCASSSGNTEAFFGQGTRLTVV.

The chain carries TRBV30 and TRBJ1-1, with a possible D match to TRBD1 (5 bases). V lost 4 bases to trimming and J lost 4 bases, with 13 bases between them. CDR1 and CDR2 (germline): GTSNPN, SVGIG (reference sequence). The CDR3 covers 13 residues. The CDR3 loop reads CAWKGEGGTEAFF. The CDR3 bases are TGTGCCTGGAAAGGGGAGGGAGGCACTGAAGCTTTCTTT. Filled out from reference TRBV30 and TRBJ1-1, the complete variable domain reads SQTIHQWPATLVQPVGSPLSLECTVEGTSNPNLYWYRQAAGRGLQLLFYSVGIGQISSEVPQNLSASRPQDRQFILSSKKLLLSDSGFYLCAWKGEGGTEAFFGQGTRLTVV.